This TCR beta chain is drawn from a study of early T cells in non-severe SARS-CoV-2 infection. General study points: Matching with VDJdb favored anti-spike CD8 responses (missing private and CD4 specificities).

Points on this clonotype: Its antigen remains unidentified. A much bigger clone sits one base away, suggesting this may be a read error.

TCRdb used MiXCR to reprocess the 5' RACE reads, holding one entry per CDR3 protein. Among tens of thousands of distinct CDR3 sequences listed, 9% to 15% were seen once. The V gene's germline CDR1 is SGHTA and CDR2 FQGNSA. With 4 bases removed from V and 3 bases from J, the gap between germline ends came to 4 bases. The CDR3 totals 11 residues. The source is an adult who was a healthcare worker with PCR-confirmed SARS-CoV-2 infection or an uninfected control (not recorded which). Sequencing input: whole blood. V is TRBV7-2 and J is TRBJ2-7; the D is unclear. The CDR3: CASSSYYEQYF. CDR3 coding DNA: TGTGCCAGCAGCTCCTACTACGAGCAGTACTTC.